The 26 T cell receptor beta chains below come from one sample, sequenced in a study of cytomegalovirus exposure and HLA in healthy donors. PCR involved 60 Vbeta and 13 Jbeta primers. Some clones are missing from TCRdb's copy, which holds only in-frame ones; the method was immunoSEQ multiplex PCR. The sample has 150,000 to 200,000 clones, about four fifths seen once. Material for sequencing was PBMCs. Receptors originate from a woman aged 45-59 years in good health and CMV-seropositive.

This clone has just one count. This sequence joins TRBV11-2 and TRBJ2-5; TRBD2 matches at 10 bases. J gave up 1 base and V 1 base, and 3 bases lay outside the gene matches. CDR1 is SGHAT, CDR2 FQNNGV, per germline. The CDR3 is 16 amino acids. The CDR3 here is CASSLVPSGGQETQYF. The DNA of the CDR3 is TGTGCCAGCAGCTTAGTGCCTAGCGGGGGCCAAGAGACCCAGTACTTC.

The V call is TRBV4-1, the J call TRBJ2-7; 9 bases match TRBD2. This CDR3 is built from 17 residues. The trim removed 6 bases at V and 4 bases at J, leaving 16 bases unmatched. CDR1 is MGHRA, CDR2 YSYEKL, per germline. The CDR3 spells CASRLSVSSGDIYEQYF. CDR3 coding DNA: TGCGCCAGCAGACTATCGGTGTCTAGCGGGGATATATACGAGCAGTACTTC.

The rearrangement links TRBV7-2 to TRBJ1-5; possible D gene TRBD1, 5 bases. V was shortened by 3 bases and J by 1 base, with 10 bases between the two germline ends. The CDR3 totals 15 residues. Germline CDR1 reads SGHTA; CDR2 reads FQGNSA. The CDR3 DNA sequence: TGTGCCAGCAGCTTGCGGCCAGGGAGCAATCAGCCCCAGCATTTT. Protein product: CASSLRPGSNQPQHF.

The chain carries TRBV7-8 and TRBJ1-2; 7 bases agree with TRBD1. Germline V gene sequence: CDR1 SGHVS, CDR2 FQNEAQ. Trimming removed 1 base from V and 3 bases from J; junction bases left unmatched: 2. The CDR3 has 14 residues. CDR3 in DNA: TGTGCCAGCAGCTTAGGGCAGGGGGACTATGGCTACACCTTC. Protein: CASSLGQGDYGYTF.

In its sample, this clone was seen a few times. The chain is built from TRBV7-2 and TRBJ2-1; tentative D call: TRBD2 (6 bases). V was trimmed by 1 base and J by 15 bases, leaving 13 bases between them. Germline CDR1 is SGHTA and CDR2 is FQGNSA. This CDR3 region has 12 residues. This CDR3 is CASSLGLEGWFF. The CDR3 DNA follows: TGTGCCAGCAGCTTAGGCTTGGAGGGATGGTTCTTC.

Written as DNA, the CDR3 is TGTGCCAGTAGTATAGGTCAGGGCCGGAAGACCTACGAGCAGTACTTC. It is translated as CASSIGQGRKTYEQYF. The chain carries TRBV19 and TRBJ2-7, with D perhaps TRBD1 (5 bases). Germline V gives CDR1 LNHDA, CDR2 SQIVND (reference sequence). The CDR3 has 16 residues. Deletions cut 1 base from V and 2 bases from J, with 15 bases between.

The rearrangement joins TRBV28 to TRBJ2-5; D possibly corresponds to TRBD2 (6 bases). Between the trimmed V and J ends, which lost 6 bases and 4 bases, there was a span of 15 bases. The length of the CDR3 is 14 residues. Germline-derived CDR1 and CDR2 are MDHEN and SYDVKM. The CDR3 DNA reads TGTGCCAGCAGCTGGACAAGGCGGGGAGAGACCCAGTACTTC. Its protein product is CASSWTRRGETQYF.

The rearrangement joins TRBV6-5 to TRBJ1-2; 9 positions agree with TRBD1. The CDR3 has 16 residues. Trimming took 2 bases from V and 6 from J; bases not matched to a gene: 10. Germline V gene lookup returns CDR1 MNHEY and CDR2 SVGAGI. The chain's CDR3 is CASSYIITGGEDGYTF. The CDR3 coding sequence is TGTGCCAGCAGTTACATAATAACAGGGGGCGAAGATGGCTACACCTTC.

This rearrangement joins TRBV5-5 to TRBJ2-7, with a weak D call TRBD1 (6 bases). Germline V gene lookup returns CDR1 SGHKS and CDR2 YYEKEE (reference sequence). Between the trimmed V and J ends, which lost 4 bases and 2 bases, there was a span of 13 bases. This CDR3 spans 14 amino acids. For the CDR3, the DNA is TGTGCCAGCAGCCTGGCGGACAGTCCCTACGAGCAGTACTTC. Translation: CASSLADSPYEQYF.

The J gene is TRBJ2-3, the V gene TRBV6-5; 8 bases map to TRBD2. This CDR3 has 15 residues. V lost 6 bases to trimming and J lost 1 base; unmatched junction nucleotides: 6. Germline V lookup: CDR1 MNHEY, CDR2 SVGAGI. DNA of the CDR3: TGTGCCAGCAGCCGGGGGGGAGGACGCACAGATACGCAGTATTTT. Translation: CASSRGGGRTDTQYF.

The rearrangement joins TRBV4-1 to TRBJ2-2, with 7 bases that match TRBD1. In germline, CDR1 is MGHRA, CDR2 YSYEKL. The CDR3 is made up of 18 amino acids. V gave up 5 bases and J gave up 4 bases; unmatched junction bases: 16. The CDR3 protein is CASSDVLGQARSTGELFF. CDR3 coding DNA: TGCGCCAGCAGCGACGTTTTAGGACAGGCGCGTAGCACCGGGGAGCTGTTTTTT.

J is TRBJ2-7 and V is TRBV11-2, with TRBD2 matching over 9 bases. Germline V lookup: CDR1 SGHAT, CDR2 FQNNGV. This CDR3 contains 15 residues. V was pared by 0 bases and J by 5 bases, with 5 bases of the junction left unmatched. CDR3 nucleotides: TGTGCCAGCAGCTTAGAGGCGGGGGGGCAGAACGAGCAGTACTTC. Residues: CASSLEAGGQNEQYF.

V is TRBV5-1 and J is TRBJ2-5, with TRBD1 matching 8 bases. Germline trimming cut 0 bases from V and 3 bases from J; bases unmatched to any gene: 4. CDR1 and CDR2 from the germline V gene are SGHRS and YFSETQ. CDR3 length equals 15 residues. The CDR3 loop reads CASSLVKGQEETQYF. For the CDR3, the DNA is TGCGCCAGCAGCTTGGTAAAGGGACAGGAAGAGACCCAGTACTTC. The full variable domain, its missing parts supplied by reference TRBV5-1 and TRBJ2-5, is KAGVTQTPRYLIKTRGQQVTLSCSPISGHRSVSWYQQTPGQGLQFLFEYFSETQRNKGNFPGRFSGRQFSNSRSEMNVSTLELGDSALYLCASSLVKGQEETQYFGPGTRLLVL.

The CDR3 sequence: CASSLPAGGMDTQYF. The CDR3 DNA is TGTGCCAGCAGCTTACCGGCGGGGGGAATGGATACGCAGTATTTT. The chain combines TRBV7-2 with TRBJ2-3; 8 nucleotides match TRBD2. The germline gives CDR1 SGHTA, CDR2 FQGNSA. There are 15 residues in the CDR3. Germline trimming cut 2 bases from V and 6 bases from J; bases unmatched to any gene: 7. The full variable domain, rest sourced from reference TRBV7-2 and TRBJ2-3, is GAGVSQSPSNKVTEKGKDVELRCDPISGHTALYWYRQSLGQGLEFLIYFQGNSAPDKSGLPSDRFSAERTGGSVSTLTIQRTQQEDSAVYLCASSLPAGGMDTQYFGPGTRLTVL.

The chain links TRBV27 to TRBJ1-5; TRBD1 aligns across 12 bases. Losses at the gene ends were 1 base for V and 7 bases for J; bases not matched to a gene: 5. Germline CDR1 and CDR2: MNHEY and SMNVEV (reference sequence). This CDR3 has 16 amino acids. The DNA for the CDR3 is TGTGCCAGCAGTTTATTGGGACAGGGGGCGAGACAGCCCCAGCATTTT. Translated: CASSLLGQGARQPQHF.

The V gene is TRBV5-1, the J gene TRBJ2-7; D remains ambiguous. Looked up from germline, CDR1 is SGHRS and CDR2 is YFSETQ. CDR3 size: 15 residues. The ends were cut back, 1 base at V and 5 bases at J, with 16 bases in the middle. CDR3 in DNA: TGCGCCAGCAGCTTGTGGGCCGGATCAGCCCACGAGCAGTACTTC. This sequence encodes CASSLWAGSAHEQYF.

The V and J genes are TRBV2 and TRBJ2-5; a weak D match, TRBD1 (5 bases). Germline V gene data show CDR1 as SNHLY and CDR2 as FYNNEI. The germline V and J ends were trimmed by 6 bases and 1 base, with 18 bases remaining between them. The CDR3 has 16 residues. CDR3 amino acids: CASSATGARGQETQYF. The CDR3 DNA is TGTGCCAGCAGCGCCACGGGCGCTAGGGGCCAAGAGACCCAGTACTTC.

This rearrangement joins TRBV5-1 to TRBJ1-1; 11 positions match TRBD1. The junction had 1 base not matched to a gene; V was cut back by 2 bases and J by 4 bases. Germline V gene lookup returns CDR1 SGHRS and CDR2 YFSETQ. This CDR3 has 14 residues. The CDR3 is CASSFGTGGTEAFF. CDR3 DNA sequence: TGCGCCAGCAGCTTTGGGACAGGGGGCACTGAAGCTTTCTTT.

This clone has a single count. V gene TRBV7-3 combines with J gene TRBJ1-3; TRBD1 matches at 7 bases. The CDR3 runs 13 residues. The germline CDR1 and CDR2 sequences are SGHTA and FQGTGA. V lost 5 bases to trimming and J lost 2 bases; unmatched junction nucleotides: 0. As DNA, the CDR3 is TGTGCCAGCAGCACAGGGGCTGGAAACACCATATATTTT. It yields the protein CASSTGAGNTIYF.

This clone is a singleton in its sample. The chain employs TRBV27 and TRBJ2-1; weak D call: TRBD2 (6 bases). V lost 4 bases to trimming and J lost 10 bases, with 20 bases between them. The V gene's germline CDR1 is MNHEY and CDR2 SMNVEV (reference sequence). The CDR3 is 15 amino acids. This CDR3 is CASSWVPGLQSEQFF. The DNA of the CDR3 is TGTGCCAGCAGTTGGGTTCCGGGACTTCAATCAGAGCAGTTCTTC.

A single count supports this clone. The V and J genes are TRBV19 and TRBJ2-5; TRBD1 matches 10 bases. The trim removed 6 bases at V and 5 bases at J, leaving 6 bases unmatched. The CDR3 is 14 amino acids. Germline assignment: CDR1 LNHDA and CDR2 SQIVND (reference sequence). CDR3: CASSPTGGLETQYF. CDR3 nucleotide sequence: TGTGCCAGTAGCCCGACAGGGGGCCTGGAGACCCAGTACTTC.

This chain uses TRBV28 with TRBJ1-2; D is possibly TRBD1 (6 bases). The V end lost 4 bases, the J end lost 0 bases, and 18 bases lay between the germline ends. The CDR3 covers 17 residues. Per germline, CDR1 MDHEN and CDR2 SYDVKM. CDR3 sequence (DNA): TGTGCCAGCAGTTCGAAACAGGGAGCAACGACTAACTATGGCTACACCTTC. Translating gives CASSSKQGATTNYGYTF.

DNA of the CDR3: TGTGCCAGCAGCGGACTGAGACAGGGAGGAAACATTCAGTACTTC. Amino acids: CASSGLRQGGNIQYF. This sequence joins TRBV5-6 and TRBJ2-4; D is perhaps TRBD1 (7 bases). Between the trimmed V and J ends, which lost 4 bases and 6 bases, there was a span of 17 bases. Germline V CDR1 and CDR2: SGHDT, YYEEEE. The CDR3 has 15 amino acids.

V gene TRBV7-2 combines with J gene TRBJ1-5; 8 bases fit TRBD1. Germline V gene data show CDR1 as SGHTA and CDR2 as FQGNSA. The V gene end was trimmed by 4 bases and the J gene end by 4 bases; junction bases not matched to a gene: 3. The CDR3 sequence is 14 residues long. CDR3 loop: CASSSRQGNQPQHF. For the CDR3, the DNA is TGTGCCAGCAGCTCGAGACAGGGGAATCAGCCCCAGCATTTT.

The CDR3 loop reads CASSYPRGGVETQYF. DNA for the CDR3: TGTGCCAGCAGTTACCCGAGGGGGGGGGTAGAGACCCAGTACTTC. The chain is built from TRBV6-5 and TRBJ2-5; tentatively, D is TRBD2 (7 bases). Germline CDR1 and CDR2: MNHEY and SVGAGI. The V and J ends lost 2 bases and 4 bases respectively, with 14 bases between them. The CDR3 has 15 amino acids.

This chain links TRBV6-4 with TRBJ1-5, with D uncertain. Germline V gene data show CDR1 as MRHNA and CDR2 as SNTAGT. This CDR3 spans 12 amino acids. V was clipped by 7 bases and J by 6 bases, with 10 bases between them. CDR3 protein: CASKSRSQPQHF. CDR3 nucleotide sequence: TGTGCCAGCAAGTCCCGGAGTCAGCCCCAGCATTTT.